This record concerns one T cell receptor (beta chain) sequence. Its target is not known. These data are taken from a study of PD-1 blockade in classical Hodgkin lymphoma. Sequencing was performed with immunoSEQ multiplex PCR; in TCRdb, only in-frame clones are kept and a portion is missing. This table has tens of thousands of clones, roughly 80% appearing once. The study's findings and limits: Whatever underlies the repertoire differences (possibly disease activity or prior therapy) remains undefined. Exclusion was applied to patients who started nivolumab under 1 year after ASCT. Newly diagnosed patients reportedly had lower baseline TCR diversity than healthy donors. Researchers reported that CD4+ TCR diversity, though not CD8+, rose significantly by C4D1.

Regarding time point: cycle 4 day 1 (C4D1), after about 6 weeks of nivolumab. In every patient, relapse followed autologous stem cell transplantation, while exposure to brentuximab vedotin differed. The CDR3 covers 15 residues. Germline CDR1 reads LNHDA; CDR2 reads SQIVND (reference sequence). The germline V and J ends were trimmed by 2 bases and 5 bases, with 13 bases remaining between them. The source is a human donor with classical Hodgkin lymphoma. The specimen was peripheral blood mononuclear cells (PBMCs), collected before the fourth cycle of nivolumab. The V call is TRBV19, the J call TRBJ1-5, with D possibly TRBD1 on 5 matching bases. CDR3 sequence: CASSITQGPHQPQHF. The CDR3 bases are TGTGCCAGTAGTATAACGCAGGGTCCCCATCAGCCCCAGCATTTT.